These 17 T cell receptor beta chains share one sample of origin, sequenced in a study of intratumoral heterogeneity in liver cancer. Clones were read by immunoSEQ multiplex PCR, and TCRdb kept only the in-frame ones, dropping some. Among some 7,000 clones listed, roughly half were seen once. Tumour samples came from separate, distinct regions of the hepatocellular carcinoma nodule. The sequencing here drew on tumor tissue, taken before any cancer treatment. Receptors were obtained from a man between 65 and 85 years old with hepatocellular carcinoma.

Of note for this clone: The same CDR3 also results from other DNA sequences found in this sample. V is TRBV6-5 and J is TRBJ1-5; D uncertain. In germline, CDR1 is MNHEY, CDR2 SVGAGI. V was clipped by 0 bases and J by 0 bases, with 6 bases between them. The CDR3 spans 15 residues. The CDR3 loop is CASSYSVYSNQPQHF. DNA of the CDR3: TGTGCCAGCAGTTACTCGGTCTATAGCAATCAGCCCCAGCATTTT.

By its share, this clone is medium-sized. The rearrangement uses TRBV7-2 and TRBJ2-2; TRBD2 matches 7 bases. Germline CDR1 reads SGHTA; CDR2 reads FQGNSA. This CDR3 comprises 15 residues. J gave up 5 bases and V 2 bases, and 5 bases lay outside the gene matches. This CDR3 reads CASSLILAVTGELFF. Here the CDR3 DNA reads TGTGCCAGCAGCTTAATCCTAGCGGTTACCGGGGAGCTGTTTTTT.

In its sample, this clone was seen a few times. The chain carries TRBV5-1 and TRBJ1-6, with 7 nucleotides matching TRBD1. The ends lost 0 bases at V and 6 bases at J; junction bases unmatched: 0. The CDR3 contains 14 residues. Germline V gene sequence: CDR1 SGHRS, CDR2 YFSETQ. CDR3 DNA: TGCGCCAGCAGCTTGGGACAGGGTAATTCACCCCTCCACTTT. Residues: CASSLGQGNSPLHF.

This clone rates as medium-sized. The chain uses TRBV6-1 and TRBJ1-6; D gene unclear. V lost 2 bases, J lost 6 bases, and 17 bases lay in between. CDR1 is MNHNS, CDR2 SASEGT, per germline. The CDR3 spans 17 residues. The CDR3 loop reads CASSERPGLDFNSPLHF. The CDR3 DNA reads TGTGCCAGCAGTGAACGCCCGGGTTTGGATTTTAATTCACCCCTCCACTTT.

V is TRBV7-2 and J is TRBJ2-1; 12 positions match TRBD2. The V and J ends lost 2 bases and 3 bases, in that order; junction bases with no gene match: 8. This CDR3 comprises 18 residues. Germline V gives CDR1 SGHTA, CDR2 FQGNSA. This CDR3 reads CASSLRSSGGGFYNEQFF. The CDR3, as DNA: TGTGCCAGCAGCTTAAGGTCTAGCGGGGGGGGCTTCTACAATGAGCAGTTCTTC. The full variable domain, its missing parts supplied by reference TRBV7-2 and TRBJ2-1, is GAGVSQSPSNKVTEKGKDVELRCDPISGHTALYWYRQSLGQGLEFLIYFQGNSAPDKSGLPSDRFSAERTGGSVSTLTIQRTQQEDSAVYLCASSLRSSGGGFYNEQFFGPGTRLTVL.

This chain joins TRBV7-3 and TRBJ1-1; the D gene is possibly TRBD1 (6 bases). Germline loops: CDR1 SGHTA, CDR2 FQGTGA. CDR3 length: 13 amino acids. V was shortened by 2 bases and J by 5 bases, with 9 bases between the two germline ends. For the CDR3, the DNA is TGTGCCAGCAGCTTATCCGGACAGACTGAAGCTTTCTTT. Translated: CASSLSGQTEAFF.

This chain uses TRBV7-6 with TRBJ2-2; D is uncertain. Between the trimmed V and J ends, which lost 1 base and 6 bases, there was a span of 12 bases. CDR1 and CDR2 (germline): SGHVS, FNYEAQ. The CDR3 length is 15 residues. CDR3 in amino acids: CASSLGLAPAGELFF. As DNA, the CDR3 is TGTGCCAGCAGCTTAGGGCTGGCCCCGGCCGGGGAGCTGTTTTTT.

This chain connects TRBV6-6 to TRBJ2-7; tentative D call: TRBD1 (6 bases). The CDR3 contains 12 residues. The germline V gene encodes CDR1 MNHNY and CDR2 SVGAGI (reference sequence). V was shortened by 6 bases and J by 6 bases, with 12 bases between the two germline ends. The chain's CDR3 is CASSPGTFEQYF. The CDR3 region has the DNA TGTGCCAGCAGCCCCGGGACATTCGAGCAGTACTTC.

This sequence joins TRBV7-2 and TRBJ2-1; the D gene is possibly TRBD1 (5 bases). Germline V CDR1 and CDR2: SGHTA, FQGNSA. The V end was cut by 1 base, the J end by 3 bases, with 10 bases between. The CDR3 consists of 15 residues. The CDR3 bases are TGTGCCAGCAGCTTAGAAGGGGTATTCTACAATGAGCAGTTCTTC. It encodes CASSLEGVFYNEQFF.

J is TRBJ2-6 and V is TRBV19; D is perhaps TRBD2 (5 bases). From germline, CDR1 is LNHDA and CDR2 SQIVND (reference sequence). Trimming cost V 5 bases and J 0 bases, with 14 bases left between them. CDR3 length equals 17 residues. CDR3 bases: TGTGCCAGTAGTCCAGGACTGTCACCCTCTGGGGCCAACGTCCTGACTTTC. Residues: CASSPGLSPSGANVLTF.

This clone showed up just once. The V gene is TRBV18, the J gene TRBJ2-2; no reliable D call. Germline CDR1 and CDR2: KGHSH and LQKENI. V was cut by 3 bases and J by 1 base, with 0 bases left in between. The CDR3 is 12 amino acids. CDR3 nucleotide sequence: TGTGCCAGCTCACCGAACACCGGGGAGCTGTTTTTT. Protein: CASSPNTGELFF. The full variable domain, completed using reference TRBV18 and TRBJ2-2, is NAGVMQNPRHLVRRRGQEARLRCSPMKGHSHVYWYRQLPEEGLKFMVYLQKENIIDESGMPKERFSAEFPKEGPSILRIQQVVRGDSAAYFCASSPNTGELFFGEGSRLTVL.

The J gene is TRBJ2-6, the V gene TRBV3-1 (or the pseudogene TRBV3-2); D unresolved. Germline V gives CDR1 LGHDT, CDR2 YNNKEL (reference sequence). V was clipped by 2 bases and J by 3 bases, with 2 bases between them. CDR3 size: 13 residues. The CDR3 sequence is CASSQFGANVLTF. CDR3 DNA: TGTGCCAGCAGCCAATTTGGGGCCAACGTCCTGACTTTC.

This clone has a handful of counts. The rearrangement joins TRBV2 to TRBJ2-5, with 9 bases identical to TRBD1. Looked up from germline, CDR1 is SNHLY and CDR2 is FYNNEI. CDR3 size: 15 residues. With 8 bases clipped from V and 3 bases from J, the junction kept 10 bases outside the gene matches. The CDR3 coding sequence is TGTGCCAGCTCCTTGGACAGGGGAATTGAAGAGACCCAGTACTTC. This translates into CASSLDRGIEETQYF.

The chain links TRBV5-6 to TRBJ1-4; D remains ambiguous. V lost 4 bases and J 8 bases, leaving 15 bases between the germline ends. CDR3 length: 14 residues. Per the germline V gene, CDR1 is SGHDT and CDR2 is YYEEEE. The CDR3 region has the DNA TGTGCCAGCAGCGCTGGCGGAACTGGGGAAAAACTGTTTTTT. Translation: CASSAGGTGEKLFF.

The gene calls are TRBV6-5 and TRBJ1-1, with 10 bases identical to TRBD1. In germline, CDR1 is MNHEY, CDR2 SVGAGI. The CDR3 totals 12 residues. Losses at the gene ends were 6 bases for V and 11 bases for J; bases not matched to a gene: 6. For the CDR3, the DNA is TGTGCCAGCAGCCCGACAGGGGGCGGCGCTTTCTTT. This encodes CASSPTGGGAFF.

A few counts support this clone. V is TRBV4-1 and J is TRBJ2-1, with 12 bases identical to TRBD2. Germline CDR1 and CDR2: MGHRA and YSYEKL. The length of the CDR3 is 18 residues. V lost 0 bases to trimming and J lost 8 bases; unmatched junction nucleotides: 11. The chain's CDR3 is CASSQDPLAGGLSYEQFF. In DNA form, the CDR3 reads TGCGCCAGCAGCCAAGACCCCCTAGCGGGGGGGCTTAGTTATGAGCAGTTCTTC.

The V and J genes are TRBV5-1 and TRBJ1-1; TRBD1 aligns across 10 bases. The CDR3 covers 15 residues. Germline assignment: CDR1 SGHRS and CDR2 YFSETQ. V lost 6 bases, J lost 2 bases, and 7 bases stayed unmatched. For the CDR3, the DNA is TGCGCCAGCACCTTTACGACAGGGGGCAACACTGAAGCTTTCTTT. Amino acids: CASTFTTGGNTEAFF.